The sequence of this T cell receptor beta chain was determined in a study of blood T cells in healthy people across ages. Study outcomes and limitations: There was a strong correlation between TCR beta diversity and naive T cell percentage. The study lacked donor CMV status, which possibly confounded expanded clonotype changes.

Turning to this clonotype: Its specificity is not known.

Sample-barcoded 5' priming and a J-beta primer mix drove a second PCR of 7 to 11 cycles. With 12 random nucleotides, a template-switch adaptor tagged each individual cDNA molecule. TCRdb re-derived calls from the 5' RACE reads in MiXCR, one entry per CDR3 protein. The sample holds about 1.6 million distinct CDR3 sequences, roughly a third seen once. Every sample had a minimum of 6.5 million PBMCs isolated. CDR1 MGHRA and CDR2 YSYEKL come from the germline V gene. V gave up 3 bases and J gave up 0 bases, with 12 bases separating them. The CDR3 runs 15 residues. This chain joins TRBV4-1 and TRBJ2-7; D is uncertain. What was sequenced was blood. This TCR derives from a woman in her 30s in good health. Here the CDR3 reads CASSHFGLNSYEQYF. The CDR3 DNA is TGCGCCAGCAGCCATTTTGGGTTAAACTCCTACGAGCAGTACTTC.